This T cell receptor beta chain was profiled in a study of blood T cell repertoires in COVID-19. Study summary: Both acute and convalescent COVID-19 samples were obtained from the United States, Italy and Spain. Nucleic acid was either cDNA or gDNA, and it came from T cells, B-cell-depleted T cells, or PBMCs.

CDR1 and CDR2 from the germline V gene are LGHDT and YNNKEL (reference sequence). The CDR3 is made up of 16 amino acids. J gave up 4 bases and V 4 bases, and 9 bases lay outside the gene matches. Assay used: immunoSEQ multiplex PCR; TCRdb lists only in-frame clones, some missing. The sample lists a few hundred thousand clones; 65% to 90% were seen once. Specimen: PBMCs or T cells enriched from blood (not recorded which). The chain recombines TRBV3-1 (or the pseudogene TRBV3-2) with TRBJ2-1; 8 positions agree with TRBD2. This sequence originates from a woman in her forties with acute COVID-19. In DNA form, the CDR3 reads TGTGCCAGCAGCCGGGCGGCTAGCGGGTTTTACAATGAGCAGTTCTTC. This gives the protein CASSRAASGFYNEQFF.